This entry features one T cell receptor (beta chain) sequence. Primers included in the PCR were 60 Vbeta and 13 Jbeta primers. Measured with immunoSEQ multiplex PCR; TCRdb has only the in-frame clones, and not every one. The data show over 150,000 clones, with approximately 81% seen just once and more than 0.35% held by the top ten. The entry originates in a study of cytomegalovirus exposure and HLA in healthy donors. The CDR3 covers 15 residues. Germline V gives CDR1 SQVTM, CDR2 ANQGSEA. The J segment lost 4 bases and the V segment lost 0 bases, leaving 4 bases of the junction unmatched. The clonotype originates from a boy between 2 and 10 years old in good health and CMV-seronegative. This sequence joins TRBV29-1 and TRBJ2-2; TRBD2 matches at 8 bases. Specimen: PBMCs. CDR3 in DNA: TGCAGCGTTGAAGAGCGGGAGGCGAGCACCGGGGAGCTGTTTTTT. Protein: CSVEEREASTGELFF.